A selection of T cell receptor beta chains follows, all from one sample in a study of early T cells in non-severe SARS-CoV-2 infection. MiXCR was run by TCRdb on the 5' RACE reads, yielding one entry per CDR3 protein. The sample lists just over 95,000 distinct CDR3 sequences, 11% occurring once. The sequenced sample was whole blood. These receptors originate from an adult who was a healthcare worker with PCR-confirmed SARS-CoV-2 infection or an uninfected control (not recorded which). Each CDR3 is given with its conserved first and last residue. D genes are given only for firm matches. Clone size appears in some rows only: once, few, many, or a class for an expanded clone.

TRBV29-1	.	TRBD2	TRBJ2-1	TGCAGCATCACCGGGACTAGCAGGAATGAGCAGTTCTTC	CSITGTSRNEQFF
TRBV27	.	.	TRBJ1-2	TGTGCCAGCAGTTCGGCCTCCGGAGGGGGCTACACCTTC	CASSSASGGGYTF
TRBV20-1	.	.	TRBJ2-7	TGCAGCGTACTCCCGTCGAGCGAGCAGTACTTC	CSVLPSSEQYF
TRBV28	few	.	TRBJ2-7	TGTGCCAGCAGGGACGACGGGAGTTCCTACGAGCAGTACTTC	CASRDDGSSYEQYF
TRBV24-1	many	.	TRBJ1-5	TGTGCCCCGAACTTCAGACCTAGCAATCAGCCCCAGCATTTT	CAPNFRPSNQPQHF
TRBV2	few	TRBD2	TRBJ2-2	TGTGCCACCCAGACGCGGGAGGTGAACACCGGGGAGCTGTTTTTT	CATQTREVNTGELFF
TRBV27	.	TRBD1	TRBJ1-4	TGTGCCAGCAGTTCGACAGGGGCTGCAACTAATGAAAAACTGTTTTTT	CASSSTGAATNEKLFF
TRBV7-9	many	.	TRBJ2-4	TGTGCCAGCAGCTTAGAGGGAGCCAAAAACATTCAGTACTTC	CASSLEGAKNIQYF
TRBV12-3/TRBV12-4	.	.	TRBJ2-3	TGTGCCAGCAGGTCGTACCCCACAGATACGCAGTATTTT	CASRSYPTDTQYF
TRBV29-1	few	.	TRBJ1-1	TGCAGCGCCGGGAGGATCACTGAAGCTTTCTTT	CSAGRITEAFF
TRBV5-1	.	.	TRBJ2-5	TGCGCCAGCAGCTTGGGGCAGCAGGGAGTCCAAGAGACCCAGTACTTC	CASSLGQQGVQETQYF
TRBV2	many	.	TRBJ1-5	TGTGCCAGCACAAACTTCAATCAGCCCCAGCATTTT	CASTNFNQPQHF
TRBV3-1	many	TRBD1	TRBJ2-5	TGTGCCAGCAGCCTTACAGGGGCAGGATTAGAGACCCAGTACTTC	CASSLTGAGLETQYF
TRBV20-1	few	.	TRBJ2-4	TGCAGTGTGGCGCCTAGTTCGTACTTC	CSVAPSSYF
TRBV10-2	many	.	TRBJ2-1	TGCGCCAGCAGTCTTAGCGGAGAGCAGTTCTTC	CASSLSGEQFF
TRBV13	.	.	TRBJ2-7	TGTGCCAGCACCTTAGGATCGGCACCGTTCGAGCAGTACTTC	CASTLGSAPFEQYF
TRBV5-1	few	TRBD2	TRBJ2-1	TGCGCCAGCAGCTTGGGACTAGCGGACAGCTCCTACAATGAGCAGTTCTTC	CASSLGLADSSYNEQFF
TRBV10-3	.	TRBD1	TRBJ2-3	TGTGCCATCAGCCTACAGGGGGCCAACACAGATACGCAGTATTTT	CAISLQGANTDTQYF
TRBV10-3	.	TRBD2	TRBJ2-7	TGTGCCATCAAACCGGGACTAGACTACGAGCAGTACTTC	CAIKPGLDYEQYF
TRBV12-3/TRBV12-4	.	.	TRBJ1-1	TGTGCCAGCAGTCTAGTTACGAACACTGAAGCTTTCTTT	CASSLVTNTEAFF
TRBV9	many	.	TRBJ1-1	TGTGCCAGCAGCGTAGACGGTAGGCTTCCTAGGAACACTGAAGCTTTCTTT	CASSVDGRLPRNTEAFF
TRBV29-1	.	TRBD2	TRBJ2-7	TGCAGCGTTGAAAGACTAGCCAGCGAGCAGTACTTC	CSVERLASEQYF
TRBV6-5	few	.	TRBJ1-5	TGTGCCAGCAGTTACGGGGGCAATCAGCCCCAGCATTTT	CASSYGGNQPQHF
TRBV20-1	few	.	TRBJ2-1	TGCAGTGCTAGAGAGGTGCGGGGGCTCTACAATGAGCAGTTCTTC	CSAREVRGLYNEQFF
TRBV27	.	.	TRBJ1-1	TGTGCCAGCAGTCCACATACCTCGCCGGGGTACACTGAAGCTTTCTTT	CASSPHTSPGYTEAFF
TRBV29-1	few	TRBD1	TRBJ1-2	TGCAGCGCAGGGGGCGGGACAGTCTATGGCTACACCTTC	CSAGGGTVYGYTF
TRBV7-9	many	.	TRBJ2-7	TGTGCCAGCAGCTACAGGGTTAGTTACGAGCAGTACTTC	CASSYRVSYEQYF
TRBV27	few	.	TRBJ2-7	TGTGCCAGCGGATTCACAGGTTACGAGCAGTACTTC	CASGFTGYEQYF
TRBV3-1	few	.	TRBJ1-4	TGTGCCAGCAGCCAAACAAGAGTTGAAAAACTGTTTTTT	CASSQTRVEKLFF
TRBV5-1	many	TRBD2	TRBJ2-2	TGCGCCAGCAGCTTAACCGGGACTAGCGGGGGCACCGGGGAGCTGTTTTTT	CASSLTGTSGGTGELFF
TRBV27	many	.	TRBJ1-6	TGTGCCAGCAGTTTATCGAGGGGGAGGTCCTATAATTCACCCCTCCACTTT	CASSLSRGRSYNSPLHF
TRBV12-3/TRBV12-4	few	TRBD2	TRBJ2-1	TGTGCCAGCAGACAGGGACTAGCGTATGAGCAGTTCTTC	CASRQGLAYEQFF
TRBV30	many	.	TRBJ1-2	TGTGCCTGGAGTGTGGACCGTCTGCGGTATGGCTACACCTTC	CAWSVDRLRYGYTF
TRBV27	few	TRBD1	TRBJ2-7	TGTGCCAGCAGTTTATTAGGACAGGGATTCTACGAGCAGTACTTC	CASSLLGQGFYEQYF
TRBV6-1	.	.	TRBJ1-1	TGTGCCAGCAGTGAACAGCTGAACACTGAAGCTTTCTTT	CASSEQLNTEAFF
TRBV2	many	.	TRBJ1-2	TGTGCCAGCATCGCAGGGAGGGTAATAGATGGCTACACCTTC	CASIAGRVIDGYTF
TRBV9	.	.	TRBJ2-7	TGTGCCAGCTGCGAGCAGTACTTC	CASCEQYF
TRBV5-4	many	TRBD1	TRBJ1-1	TGTGCCAGCAGCTTAGACAGGGTTGTTGAAGCTTTCTTT	CASSLDRVVEAFF
TRBV14	few	TRBD2	TRBJ2-3	TGTGCCAGCAGCCCACTACCGGGGCTAGCGGGGGGTTTGATCACAGATACGCAGTATTTT	CASSPLPGLAGGLITDTQYF
TRBV20-1	many	.	TRBJ2-1	TGCAGTGCTAGTACCGGCTCCTACAATGAGCAGTTCTTC	CSASTGSYNEQFF
TRBV11-2	.	.	TRBJ2-1	TGTGCCAGCAGCTCTAGCTCTGGGGTTTACAATGAGCAGTTCTTC	CASSSSSGVYNEQFF
TRBV3-1	few	TRBD2	TRBJ2-7	TGTGCCAGCAGCCAAGTGCGGGAGGGCCTAGACGAGCAGTACTTC	CASSQVREGLDEQYF
TRBV6-6	many	TRBD2	TRBJ2-7	TGTGCCAGCAGCCCCGGCTGGACTAGCGGGAGACTCGAGCAGTACTTC	CASSPGWTSGRLEQYF
TRBV19	few	.	TRBJ2-3	TGTGCCAGTAGTTGGCAGAGCACAGATACGCAGTATTTT	CASSWQSTDTQYF
TRBV7-2	few	TRBD2	TRBJ2-7	TGTGCCAGCAGCTTACTAGCGGGAGGCACCTACGAGCAGTACTTC	CASSLLAGGTYEQYF
TRBV6-6	.	.	TRBJ1-5	TGTGCCAGCAGTGGAACAGGTCCTCGGGGGAATCAGCCCCAGCATTTT	CASSGTGPRGNQPQHF
TRBV2	many	.	TRBJ2-1	TGTGCCAGCACTTCCTACAATGAGCAGTTCTTC	CASTSYNEQFF
TRBV20-1	few	TRBD1	TRBJ2-4	TGCAGTGCCGCACAGGGGCCCAAAAACATTCAGTACTTC	CSAAQGPKNIQYF
TRBV13	.	.	TRBJ1-2	TGTGCCAGCAGCTCCCAGAAGACAGGTGACTACAACAACTATGGCTACACCTTC	CASSSQKTGDYNNYGYTF
TRBV5-5	many	.	TRBJ1-2	TGTGCCAGCAGCTTGGCGTTGGGAGAGCGTGGCTACACCTTC	CASSLALGERGYTF
TRBV28	many	.	TRBJ2-3	TGTGCCAGCAGTTTTGGGGGCACAGATACGCAGTATTTT	CASSFGGTDTQYF
TRBV29-1	many	TRBD1	TRBJ2-1	TGCAGCGTACAGGGGCCTCAGGGGAATGAGCAGTTCTTC	CSVQGPQGNEQFF
TRBV2	few	.	TRBJ2-5	TGTGCCAGCAAGAGGGGGGGCCCAGAGACCCAGTACTTC	CASKRGGPETQYF
TRBV28	few	.	TRBJ1-1	TGTGCCAGCAGTTTTCAAAGGGATTTTAAAACAGCTTTCTTT	CASSFQRDFKTAFF
TRBV18	few	TRBD2	TRBJ2-3	TGTGCCAGCTCACCGGGAGGGGACCCCGGAGATACGCAGTATTTT	CASSPGGDPGDTQYF
TRBV7-8	many	TRBD2	TRBJ2-3	TGTGCCAGCATTTCCCTCCGGGCGGGAGAAGGAGATACGCAGTATTTT	CASISLRAGEGDTQYF
TRBV19	few	.	TRBJ1-5	TGTGCCAGTAGTGTCAGGGGTAATCAGCCCCAGCATTTT	CASSVRGNQPQHF
TRBV7-7	few	TRBD1	TRBJ2-5	TGTGCTAGCAGCTTAGAACCTGGGACAGGTGAAGGGACCCAGTACTTC	CASSLEPGTGEGTQYF
TRBV18	many	.	TRBJ2-1	TGTGCCAGCTCACCAAAGACTCGTATCAGCTCCTACAATGAGCAGTTCTTC	CASSPKTRISSYNEQFF